What follows is one T cell receptor beta chain and its context. The source of the sample is a study of T cell changes during pregnancy in multiple sclerosis. This CDR3 spans 12 amino acids. V lost 5 bases to trimming and J lost 4 bases, with 9 bases between them. Germline V gene data show CDR1 as SGDLS and CDR2 as YYNGEE. The protocol was immunoSEQ multiplex PCR, while the TCRdb copy is restricted to in-frame clones and leaves out a portion. Seen here are more than 100,000 clones, roughly 93% observed once, and the top ten hold 0.75% to 0.95%. The sample was peripheral blood, taken after pregnancy. The chain uses TRBV9 and TRBJ2-5, with D possibly TRBD2 on 6 matching bases. The clonotype comes from a female donor with multiple sclerosis, enrolled in a pregnancy study. The CDR3 sequence is CASRGAGETQYF. In nucleotides, the CDR3 is TGTGCCAGCAGGGGAGCGGGAGAGACCCAGTACTTC. The whole variable domain, remainder taken from reference TRBV9 and TRBJ2-5, is DSGVTQTPKHLITATGQRVTLRCSPRSGDLSVYWYQQSLDQGLQFLIQYYNGEERAKGNILERFSAQQFPDLHSELNLSSLELGDSALYFCASRGAGETQYFGPGTRLLVL.